This T cell receptor beta chain is drawn from a study of tumor-infiltrating lymphocytes in primary liver carcinoma. Study information: Tumor stage was T1-T3 N0M0, and tumor size was about 4 to 11 cm across. The study obtained roughly 3.5 to 7.13 million productive TCRbeta reads per sample, similar across tissue types.

Turning to this clonotype: Its matching antigen is unknown. The CDR3 end shows no conserved phenylalanine or tryptophan, and so a read error is likely.

Study results and limitations: The study found tumor-adjacent and tumor-blood pairs overlapped less than tumor region pairs. Tumors significantly exceeded blood in top-250-clone fraction (p = 0.039).

TCR beta cDNA was made from 500 ng total RNA with a constant-region primer. A slightly modified ARM-PCR protocol with three nested multiplex PCR rounds produced these TCR beta libraries. The first two PCR rounds, around 10 cycles each, used TRBV1-TRBV30 forward primers and a C-beta reverse primer. From the multiplex PCR reads, TCRdb called clonotypes with MiXCR, one entry per CDR3 protein. The sample has tens of thousands of distinct CDR3 sequences, about two thirds seen once. Unsorted bulk tissue (about 20-30 mg) underwent RNA and DNA co-extraction. In germline, CDR1 is SGHAT, CDR2 FQNNGV. Trimming cost V 2 bases and J 6 bases, with 13 bases left between them. The CDR3 runs 14 residues.

Material: liver tumor tissue from sampling region 5. Subset in this sample: tumor region T5, tumor centre. This sequence joins TRBV11-2 and TRBJ2-5; D tentatively reads TRBD1 or TRBD2 (5 bases each). This receptor was obtained from a man in his forties with primary liver carcinoma and hepatitis B virus infection. CDR3 DNA: TGTGCCAGCAGCTTAATGGGGGAGTATAAGACCCAGTACTTA. It codes for CASSLMGEYKTQYL.